Below, one T cell receptor beta chain is given with its context. Its antigen is unknown. No much larger clone exists at a distance of one base, and base qualities are not known. Receptor amplification or capture employed the immunoSEQ multiplex PCR assay. Not all clones reach the TCRdb copy of this immuneACCESS table, which keeps in-frame sequences only. Checked studies attribute under half of the gap to unresolved V genes and leave the rest unexplained. This sample gives under 50,000 clones in total; 94% of them show up just once. The top ten clones comprise around 4.7% of the sample. The sample comes from a study of T cell changes during pregnancy in multiple sclerosis (dated by TCRdb to between 2018 and 2021). Regarding the study in general: In women with multiple sclerosis, the researchers looked at how the T cell repertoire shifted as pregnancy progressed.

From the cysteine up to the phenylalanine, the CDR3 has a length of 13 residues. This entry keeps only the CDR3 DNA: 39 bases, framed from base 1. V gives up 2 bases and J gives up 5 bases, and the segment between their germline ends measures 11 bases. In the germline V gene (reference sequence), CDR1 corresponds to SGHNT and CDR2 to YYREEE. This specimen was CD8+ T cells from peripheral blood mononuclear cells, taken in the first trimester of pregnancy. The receptor was derived from a female donor with multiple sclerosis, enrolled in a pregnancy study. The chain is encoded by TRBV5-4 joined to TRBJ2-7; TRBD2 is a weak D gene call, 6 bases matching. The sequenced DNA: TGTGCCAGCAGCTTCGGAGGGTCCGACGAGCAGTACTTC. Its translation reads: CASSFGGSDEQYF.